This T cell receptor beta chain derives from a study of technical replicates of blood from several donors. Measured with immunoSEQ multiplex PCR; TCRdb has only the in-frame clones, and not every one. The sample yields about 91,000 clones, around 93% seen once. Trimming took 4 bases from V and 0 from J; bases not matched to a gene: 5. The CDR3 is made up of 15 amino acids. The germline gives CDR1 SGHNT, CDR2 YYREEE (reference sequence). This chain joins TRBV5-4 and TRBJ1-2, with 8 bases that match TRBD1. This TCR came from a human donor in good health. The specimen sequenced was T cells isolated from PBMCs. Here the CDR3 reads CASSGDRRANYGYTF. DNA of the CDR3: TGTGCCAGCAGCGGGGACAGGCGAGCTAACTATGGCTACACCTTC.